This T cell receptor (beta chain) was observed in a study of vaccination effects on CD4 cells after COVID-19 (dated by TCRdb to the early 2020s). Concerning the study at large: Across the study, the median time from the second dose to post-vaccine sampling was 72 days (range 14 to 241). In the study, cultures from other donors were sequenced using the Oncomine TCR Beta short-read assay on an Illumina iSeq 100. Altogether, nine to ten COVID-19 convalescent patients and a few SARS-CoV-2-naive healthy vaccine recipients made up the full study. In both COVID-19 convalescent patients and infection-naive vaccine recipients, the study compared SARS-CoV-2 spike-specific CD4+ TCR repertoires from before mRNA vaccination with those from after it. The paper's findings and limits, for the study overall: Clones induced by infection and clones induced by vaccination both contracted markedly at late timepoints after vaccination, which fits with T cell responses waning over time. In healthy vaccine recipients, vaccine-induced clones were almost all SARS-CoV-2 mono-reactive, with only 1 of 255 being cross-reactive with common cold coronaviruses. The study was limited by a small number of convalescent patients, and early post-infection timepoints were lacking.

The library relied on the immunoSEQ multiplex PCR assay. TCR beta CDR3 sequencing was performed on DNA from the cultured, isolated CD4+ T cells. On the study's bioinformatics: The analysis removed non-productive TCR sequences, trimmed reads to the CDR3 region, and retained only CDR3s that were 7 or more amino acids long. Antigen-specific clonotypes were identified with the MANAFEST web app by comparing expansion in peptide wells against reference cultures. For clones to be considered positive, expansion at FDR<0.05 versus reference and all other wells, an odds ratio above 5, and a frequency above 0.1% in two replicate wells were required. A clonotype was defined as cross-reactive if the clonotype was significantly expanded both in SARS-CoV-2 spike wells and in at least one common cold coronavirus spike condition. CDR3 similarity was assessed by Levenshtein distance with the stringdist R package, and unrooted trees were built with ape in R 3.6.1. TCRdb took this table from immuneACCESS and kept in-frame rearrangements with V and J called. Such tables lack part of the clones; where checked against another copy, unresolved V genes explain under half of the gap, and the rest is unexplained. The DNA gave D and trimming, while V, J and clone size come from that table. Across this sample there are around 81,000 clones, with around 77% seen only once. The biggest ten clones account for around 1% of the sample.

In the ViraFEST assay, PBMC were stimulated with viral peptide pools, and antigen-specific CD4+ T cell clonotypes were then identified by expansion using TCR sequencing. After approximately eleven days of culture, CD4+ T cells were isolated with the EasySep CD4+ T cell isolation kit. Each participant got two doses of an mRNA SARS-CoV-2 vaccine, either BNT162b2 or mRNA-1273. Healthy vaccine recipients had no prior SARS-CoV-2 infection, confirmed by negative nucleocapsid antibodies before and after vaccination. A few million PBMC per well were cultured in IMDM with about 4.5% human AB serum, around 9.1 IU/ml IL-2 and gentamicin, plus 10 ug/ml peptides. Half of the culture medium was replaced with fresh IL-2-containing medium on days 3 and 7. Each peptide stimulation condition was cultured in triplicate wells unless otherwise noted. Using Ficoll-Paque Plus gradient centrifugation, PBMC were separated from whole blood and then either used fresh or cryopreserved at -140C. The overlapping peptide pools covered the spike proteins of SARS-CoV-2 as well as those of the common cold coronaviruses HCoV-NL63, HCoV-OC43 and HCoV-229E. The QIAamp micro DNA kit was used to extract genomic DNA from the cultured CD4+ T cells.

Concerning this clone: Its antigen is not yet known. A clone one base away is much larger, so this may be a read error.

Inclusive of the bounding cysteine and phenylalanine, the CDR3 is 11 residues long. This entry keeps only the CDR3 DNA: 33 bases, framed from base 1. Recombination connected TRBV8-1 to TRBJ1-1; TRBD1 is the table's D call and was not checked against the DNA. TRBV8-1 is an annotated pseudogene. The sequence was obtained from a human donor who received a COVID-19 vaccine. The material sequenced was CD4+ T cells from PBMCs cultured with HCoV-OC43 spike peptides, taken after COVID-19 vaccination. Sample cell subset or site, as interpreted from the label and publication: HCoV-OC43 spike overlapping peptide pool stimulation. The DNA is TGTGGCAGCAGACAGGGATTGGAAGCTTTCTTT. Its protein is CGSRQGLEAFF.